One and the same sample provided the 11 T cell receptor beta chains below, sequenced in a study of cytotoxic CD8 clonotypes in ibrutinib-treated CLL. The assay was immunoSEQ multiplex PCR, and TCRdb's table has in-frame clones only and misses some. The sample comprises approximately 10,000 clones, over 75% of which are singletons, and 20% to 25% rests with the top ten. The material was PBMCs, obtained at disease progression, from a patient treated with ibrutinib. These receptors were collected from a human donor with chronic lymphocytic leukemia.

The chain is built from TRBV6-1 and TRBJ2-7, with TRBD2 identical over 12 bases. This CDR3 has 14 residues. The V segment lost 7 bases and the J segment 2 bases; nucleotides outside the gene matches: 3. Germline values: CDR1 MNHNS, CDR2 SASEGT. The CDR3 DNA sequence: TGTGCCAGCAAGGGACTAGCGGGCCCCTACGAGCAGTACTTC. This codes for CASKGLAGPYEQYF.

This chain joins TRBV14 and TRBJ2-7; the D is unclear. Germline values: CDR1 SGHDN, CDR2 FVKESK. The CDR3 spans 11 residues. Trimming left V 4 bases short and J 4 bases short, with 5 bases between. As DNA, the CDR3 is TGTGCCAGCAGCCGGGGTTACGAGCAGTACTTC. Encoded protein: CASSRGYEQYF. Based on the CDR3 plus reference TRBV14 and TRBJ2-7, the full variable domain is EAGVTQFPSHSVIEKGQTVTLRCDPISGHDNLYWYRRVMGKEIKFLLHFVKESKQDESGMPNNRFLAERTGGTYSTLKVQPAELEDSGVYFCASSRGYEQYFGPGTRLTVT.

The chain joins TRBV6-1 to TRBJ2-5; D may be TRBD1 or TRBD2 (6 bases each). Germline CDR1 and CDR2: MNHNS and SASEGT. V was trimmed by 4 bases and J by 0 bases, leaving 18 bases between them. This CDR3 has 17 residues. CDR3 region: CASSGDGRGVYQETQYF. DNA for the CDR3: TGTGCCAGCAGTGGGGACGGAAGGGGGGTTTACCAAGAGACCCAGTACTTC.

With regard to this clone: Mismatch with germline at one junction end may stem from a read error. This chain joins TRBV7-7 and TRBJ1-4; D is uncertain. Germline assignment: CDR1 SSHAT and CDR2 FNYEAQ (reference sequence). The CDR3 spans 13 residues. In nucleotides, the CDR3 is TGTGCTAGCAGCTCCGGAAATAATGAAAAACTGTTTTTT. Protein sequence: CASSSGNNEKLFF.

J is TRBJ1-2 and V is TRBV4-1; D possibly corresponds to TRBD1 (6 bases). The CDR3 contains 15 residues. Looked up from germline, CDR1 is MGHRA and CDR2 is YSYEKL. Trimming left V 3 bases short and J 5 bases short, with 16 bases between. The CDR3 reads CASSQHSQGPYGYTF. The CDR3 DNA sequence: TGCGCCAGCAGCCAGCACTCACAGGGTCCTTATGGCTACACCTTC.

This chain uses TRBV5-1 with TRBJ1-4; D ambiguous. Germline V gives CDR1 SGHRS, CDR2 YFSETQ. CDR3 length equals 15 residues. The V end lost 4 bases, the J end lost 0 bases, and 10 bases lay between the germline ends. In nucleotides, the CDR3 is TGCGCCAGCAGCGTCCAGCGTGCAACTAATGAAAAACTGTTTTTT. Translated: CASSVQRATNEKLFF.

The chain carries TRBV7-8 and TRBJ1-1; D uncertain. Germline V lookup: CDR1 SGHVS, CDR2 FQNEAQ. CDR3 length equals 12 residues. Trimming took off 10 bases at V and 0 bases at J, with 9 bases between the two ends. The CDR3 protein is CATSPLNTEAFF. The CDR3 nucleotides read TGTGCCACCTCCCCTTTGAACACTGAAGCTTTCTTT.

V gene TRBV5-4 combines with J gene TRBJ2-7; the match to TRBD1 covers 7 bases. Germline V gene lookup returns CDR1 SGHNT and CDR2 YYREEE (reference sequence). V trimming: 0 bases; J trimming: 6 bases; junction bases outside the gene matches: 12. This CDR3 is built from 16 residues. The CDR3: CASSLDPTGSYGEQYF. The CDR3 DNA is TGTGCCAGCAGCTTGGATCCGACAGGGAGTTATGGCGAGCAGTACTTC. Based on the CDR3 plus reference TRBV5-4 and TRBJ2-7, the full variable domain is ETGVTQSPTHLIKTRGQQVTLRCSSQSGHNTVSWYQQALGQGPQFIFQYYREEENGRGNFPPRFSGLQFPNYSSELNVNALELDDSALYLCASSLDPTGSYGEQYFGPGTRLTVT.

This clone was picked up one time. The V call is TRBV6-5, the J call TRBJ2-1, with D perhaps matching TRBD1 (6 bases). Trimming took 6 bases from V and 0 from J, leaving 12 bases between them. Germline V gene lookup returns CDR1 MNHEY and CDR2 SVGAGI. This CDR3 comprises 15 residues. The chain's CDR3 is CASRRQASSYNEQFF. CDR3 DNA: TGTGCCAGCAGGCGACAGGCCAGCTCCTACAATGAGCAGTTCTTC.

The chain uses TRBV7-8 and TRBJ2-7; D is ambiguous. Between the trimmed V and J ends, which lost 6 bases and 0 bases, there was a span of 9 bases. The CDR3 is made up of 13 amino acids. The germline CDR1 and CDR2 sequences are SGHVS and FQNEAQ. CDR3 bases: TGTGCCAGCAGACAGTCCAGCTCCTACGAGCAGTACTTC. Its protein is CASRQSSSYEQYF.

The chain is built from TRBV11-2 and TRBJ2-7, with 8 bases that match TRBD1. The CDR3 is made up of 15 amino acids. The trim removed 0 bases at V and 2 bases at J, leaving 3 bases unmatched. CDR1 is SGHAT, CDR2 FQNNGV, per germline. CDR3 sequence: CASSLDDRGPYEQYF. The CDR3 DNA sequence: TGTGCCAGCAGCTTAGATGACAGGGGCCCCTACGAGCAGTACTTC.